What follows is one T cell receptor (beta chain) and its context. Its antigen is unknown. No much larger clone is present one base from it, and per-base qualities are unavailable. Enrolling through a virtual design, the prospective study's participants ranged in age from about 18 to 100 years and lived across roughly 24 United States geographic areas. In the prospective study, participants were assigned to cohorts based on the clinical history participants reported in a screening survey and a study questionnaire. For ImmuneRACE Cohort 3, a participant was defined as recovered based on two consecutive negative NP/OP PCR tests, clearance by a healthcare professional, or resolution of symptoms. Mobile phlebotomists in the prospective study collected whole blood, serum and a nasopharyngeal or oropharyngeal swab from every participant. Prospective study participants could optionally give additional blood draws and questionnaires over a roughly 2-month period. Prospective study blood samples were shipped either frozen or at room temperature before DNA extraction.

The data derive from a study of blood T cell repertoires in COVID-19 (dated by TCRdb to about 2020). Some background on the complete study: The collaborator samples originated in the United States, Italy and Spain and spanned the acute and convalescent phases of COVID-19. The prospective study material was composed of cDNA or gDNA derived from T cells, B-cell-depleted T cells, or PBMCs. Subjects who had been exposed to COVID-19, were actively infected with it, or had recovered from it provided the deeply sampled blood TCRbeta repertoires that made up the dataset. The repertoires were made available in a free public database intended to serve as a resource for research on the immune response to SARS-CoV-2. The samples were drawn from the first 160 participants of the ongoing ImmuneRACE study and from more than 1,000 subjects provided by 6 global collaborators. The sample metadata nearly always contained a de-identified subject ID, COVID-19 status, age in years and sex. Where available, HLA class I and class II types were obtained from metadata supplied by the sample provider rather than from assay-based typing.

What the work shows at the level of the full study, not this receptor alone: How much clinical and demographic metadata was included differed by source and by participant, and the metadata was provided uncurated.

TCRbeta CDR3 regions were amplified from genomic DNA by means of the immunoSEQ Assay, a bias-controlled multiplex PCR. The study's processing was this. The number of nucleated cells in each sample was estimated from the amplification of reference gene primers within the assay. To quantify the absolute abundance of each unique TCRbeta CDR3 rearrangement, sequence reads were collapsed and filtered. For each sample, productive Simpson clonality was calculated by taking the square root of Simpson's diversity index across productive rearrangements. Here the immuneACCESS table is served through TCRdb, limited to in-frame sequences with V and J called. Missing clones are a known gap in these copies; in checked studies unresolved V genes cover under half, and the rest lacks a known reason. Clonal size and the V and J genes are those of that table, whereas D and trimming came from the DNA. Within this sample are 150,000 or so clones, with 80% to 90% of them counted one time only. The top ten hold roughly 4% of the sample.

V is shortened by 4 bases, J by 0 bases, and the region joining them spans 10 bases. CDR3 length: 14 amino acids, cysteine to phenylalanine. Kept here is only the CDR3 DNA, which spans 42 bases and is read in frame from base 1. The germline V gene (reference sequence) gives CDR1 as SGHKS and CDR2 as YYEKEE. The sequence links TRBV5-5 to TRBJ1-2; a tentative D match to TRBD1 spans 5 bases. The material sequenced was PBMCs or T cells enriched from blood (not recorded which). This TCR came from a man aged 45-60 years who had recovered from COVID-19. The DNA reads as follows: TGTGCCAGCAGCACCAGGGTCCCTAACTATGGCTACACCTTC. This translates into CASSTRVPNYGYTF. Full variable domain (CDR3 extended with the reference TRBV5-5 and TRBJ1-2 proteins): DAGVTQSPTHLIKTRGQQVTLRCSPISGHKSVSWYQQVLGQGPQFIFQYYEKEERGRGNFPDRFSARQFPNYSSELNVNALLLGDSALYLCASSTRVPNYGYTFGSGTRLTVV.